The next 2 T cell receptor beta chains were all read from a single sample in a study of T cells after yellow fever vaccination. Each CDR3 protein gets one entry after TCRdb re-called the 5' RACE reads with MiXCR. This sample has some 320,000 distinct CDR3 sequences; approximately 10% occur once, and the top ten carry around 3.5%. The sample consisted of CD4+ T cells sorted from PBMCs, taken 5 days after the yellow fever booster vaccination. The receptors were sampled from a man aged 18-30 years who received the YFV17D yellow fever vaccine.

This chain uses TRBV4-1 with TRBJ2-1; D may be TRBD2 (5 bases). Trimming removed 4 bases from V and 5 bases from J, with 21 bases in between. Germline V gives CDR1 MGHRA, CDR2 YSYEKL. There are 17 residues in the CDR3. Here the CDR3 reads CASSPWLPGIVHNEQFF. CDR3 nucleotides: TGCGCCAGCAGCCCCTGGTTACCCGGGATAGTGCACAATGAGCAGTTCTTC.

This clonotype was counted many times. The chain combines TRBV4-2 with TRBJ2-3, with D hard to call. CDR1 is LGHNA and CDR2 is YNFKEQ in the germline V gene. This CDR3 region has 13 residues. The germline V and J ends were trimmed by 4 bases and 6 bases, with 11 bases remaining between them. CDR3 region: CASSPTLSDTQYF. Written as DNA, the CDR3 is TGTGCCAGCAGCCCCACCCTTTCGGATACGCAGTATTTT.